The 32 T cell receptor beta chains given below trace back to one sample, sequenced in a study of blood T cell repertoires in COVID-19. Profiling relied on immunoSEQ multiplex PCR, and the TCRdb table lists in-frame clones only, not all of them. The sample contains roughly 220,000 clones, about nine tenths of which appear only once. Specimen: peripheral blood. The source of these receptors is an elderly man with acute or convalescent COVID-19.

The chain employs TRBV29-1 and TRBJ2-3, with D hard to call. Trimming removed 1 base at V and 8 bases at J, with 7 bases between. Germline loops: CDR1 SQVTM, CDR2 ANQGSEA. The length of the CDR3 is 11 residues. The CDR3 here is CSVEVTITQYF. Written as DNA, the CDR3 is TGCAGCGTTGAAGTCACTATTACGCAGTATTTT.

The V and J genes are TRBV4-3 and TRBJ2-2; possibly TRBD2 for D (7 bases). The V gene lost 1 base and the J gene lost 0 bases, with 12 bases spanning the gap. The CDR3 loop spans 17 amino acids. Germline CDR1 and CDR2: LGHNA and YSLEER. The CDR3 nucleotides read TGCGCCAGCAGCCAAGCGGGGGGCGACACGAACACCGGGGAGCTGTTTTTT. Translated, it gives CASSQAGGDTNTGELFF.

The V gene is TRBV18, the J gene TRBJ2-3; 7 bases match TRBD1. The CDR3 sequence is 15 residues long. The V segment lost 1 base and the J segment 3 bases; nucleotides outside the gene matches: 4. CDR1 and CDR2 (germline): KGHSH, LQKENI. In DNA form, the CDR3 reads TGTGCCAGCTCACCACAGGGGGCGAGGACAGATACGCAGTATTTT. Translation gives CASSPQGARTDTQYF.

V usage is TRBV7-9 and J usage is TRBJ1-4, with 7 bases that match TRBD1. CDR1 and CDR2 (germline): SEHNR, FQNEAQ (reference sequence). The CDR3 length is 14 residues. V lost 5 bases, J lost 8 bases, and 8 bases stayed unmatched. The CDR3 here is CASSNRDRSEKLFF. For the CDR3, the DNA is TGTGCCAGCAGCAACCGGGACAGAAGCGAAAAACTGTTTTTT.

In its sample, this clone was seen a few times. This sequence joins TRBV7-2 and TRBJ2-5; 11 bases align to TRBD2. This CDR3 region has 16 residues. The germline gives CDR1 SGHTA, CDR2 FQGNSA. V trimming: 3 bases; J trimming: 3 bases; junction bases outside the gene matches: 6. The DNA of the CDR3 is TGTGCCAGCAGCTTTGTAGCGGGAGGGACGGAAGAGACCCAGTACTTC. Translated, it gives CASSFVAGGTEETQYF. The whole variable domain, filled in from reference TRBV7-2 and TRBJ2-5, reads GAGVSQSPSNKVTEKGKDVELRCDPISGHTALYWYRQSLGQGLEFLIYFQGNSAPDKSGLPSDRFSAERTGGSVSTLTIQRTQQEDSAVYLCASSFVAGGTEETQYFGPGTRLLVL.

The chain links TRBV2 to TRBJ1-5, with D possibly matching TRBD1 (6 bases). V was clipped by 8 bases and J by 5 bases, with 19 bases between them. Germline V gives CDR1 SNHLY, CDR2 FYNNEI. The CDR3 contains 15 residues. The CDR3 loop is CASSRGHVNYQPQHF. The DNA for the CDR3 is TGTGCCAGCTCCAGGGGACACGTAAATTATCAGCCCCAGCATTTT.

This clone came up a few times. This sequence joins TRBV27 and TRBJ1-6; D remains unclear. CDR1 and CDR2 (germline): MNHEY, SMNVEV (reference sequence). V lost 5 bases and J 10 bases, leaving 18 bases between the germline ends. The CDR3 is 15 residues long. CDR3 bases: TGTGCCAGCAGTCCCCGAGACCGGAGAGGGTCACCCCTCCACTTT. Protein: CASSPRDRRGSPLHF.

The V and J genes are TRBV30 and TRBJ1-6, with a possible D match to TRBD1 (5 bases). Germline V gene data show CDR1 as GTSNPN and CDR2 as SVGIG (reference sequence). The CDR3 is 16 amino acids. V was clipped by 0 bases and J by 4 bases, with 13 bases between them. The CDR3 DNA sequence: TGTGCCTGGAGTGTATCCCCTAAGGGGTATAATTCACCCCTCCACTTT. It encodes CAWSVSPKGYNSPLHF.

The chain couples TRBV30 to TRBJ1-3; D perhaps matches TRBD1 (6 bases). Germline-derived CDR1 and CDR2 are GTSNPN and SVGIG (reference sequence). Deletions cut 1 base from V and 4 bases from J, with 17 bases between. The CDR3 covers 16 residues. CDR3 sequence: CAWSGVGGGTGNTIYF. DNA for the CDR3: TGTGCCTGGAGTGGGGTCGGGGGGGGCACAGGAAACACCATATATTTT.

This clone was detected only once. The chain carries TRBV5-1 and TRBJ2-5; no definite D call. This CDR3 region has 12 residues. V was clipped by 5 bases and J by 0 bases, with 5 bases between them. Germline CDR1 and CDR2: SGHRS and YFSETQ. The CDR3 sequence: CASRYYQETQYF. The CDR3 DNA sequence: TGCGCCAGCAGGTACTACCAAGAGACCCAGTACTTC. The full variable domain, its missing parts supplied by reference TRBV5-1 and TRBJ2-5, is KAGVTQTPRYLIKTRGQQVTLSCSPISGHRSVSWYQQTPGQGLQFLFEYFSETQRNKGNFPGRFSGRQFSNSRSEMNVSTLELGDSALYLCASRYYQETQYFGPGTRLLVL.

This clone was recorded only once. This chain connects TRBV24-1 to TRBJ2-7, with 13 nucleotides matching TRBD2. Trimming removed 7 bases from V and 1 base from J; junction bases left unmatched: 9. The V gene's germline CDR1 is KGHDR and CDR2 SFDVKD. CDR3 size: 17 residues. CDR3 coding DNA: TGTGCCACCAGGAACACTAGACTAGCGGGAGGATCCTACGAGCAGTACGTC. Translating gives CATRNTRLAGGSYEQYV.

This sequence joins TRBV28 and TRBJ2-1, with TRBD2 identical over 13 bases. There are 16 residues in the CDR3. The germline V gene has CDR1 MDHEN and CDR2 SYDVKM. Losses at the gene ends were 3 bases for V and 7 bases for J; bases not matched to a gene: 6. The CDR3 is CASSFGGLAGRNEQFF. DNA for the CDR3: TGTGCCAGCAGTTTCGGGGGACTAGCGGGACGTAATGAGCAGTTCTTC. The complete variable domain, with remaining parts taken from reference TRBV28 and TRBJ2-1, reads DVKVTQSSRYLVKRTGEKVFLECVQDMDHENMFWYRQDPGLGLRLIYFSYDVKMKEKGDIPEGYSVSREKKERFSLILESASTNQTSMYLCASSFGGLAGRNEQFFGPGTRLTVL.

This chain joins TRBV19 and TRBJ1-2; the match to TRBD1 covers 11 bases. V gave up 6 bases and J gave up 6 bases; unmatched junction bases: 3. The CDR3 consists of 13 residues. CDR1 is LNHDA, CDR2 SQIVND, per germline (reference sequence). CDR3 DNA sequence: TGTGCCAGTAGCGGACAGGGGGCGCATGGCTACACCTTC. Translation: CASSGQGAHGYTF.

The chain joins TRBV19 to TRBJ2-2; 9 bases match TRBD1. The CDR3 is 15 residues long. The germline gives CDR1 LNHDA, CDR2 SQIVND (reference sequence). The V gene end was trimmed by 2 bases and the J gene end by 5 bases; junction bases not matched to a gene: 3. This CDR3 is CASSITGGSTGELFF. The CDR3 nucleotides read TGTGCCAGTAGTATAACAGGGGGCTCGACCGGGGAGCTGTTTTTT.

The chain employs TRBV20-1 and TRBJ2-5, with D unclear. The ends were cut back, 6 bases at V and 2 bases at J, with 10 bases in the middle. CDR3 length equals 12 residues. Germline V gene sequence: CDR1 DFQATT, CDR2 SNEGSKA (reference sequence). CDR3 sequence reads: CSASRLQETQYF. Written as DNA, the CDR3 is TGCAGTGCGAGTAGACTGCAAGAGACCCAGTACTTC.

The rearrangement links TRBV7-8 to TRBJ2-4, with 7 bases fitting TRBD1. The CDR3 is 15 amino acids. Germline lookup yields CDR1 SGHVS and CDR2 FQNEAQ. Trimming removed 5 bases from V and 1 base from J; junction bases left unmatched: 5. CDR3 bases: TGTGCCAGCAGCCCGCAGACAGGGGCCAAAAACATTCAGTACTTC. Translated: CASSPQTGAKNIQYF.

The chain joins TRBV24-1 to TRBJ2-2; 7 bases map to TRBD1. V lost 6 bases and J lost 0; bases outside the gene matches: 6. The germline V gene has CDR1 KGHDR and CDR2 SFDVKD. The CDR3 runs to 16 residues. The CDR3 reads CATSFSGTANTGELFF. In nucleotides, the CDR3 is TGTGCCACCAGTTTTTCCGGGACAGCGAACACCGGGGAGCTGTTTTTT.

This clone has just a few counts. The chain employs TRBV6-6 and TRBJ2-1, with 11 bases aligning to TRBD2. V gave up 4 bases and J gave up 5 bases; unmatched junction bases: 4. This CDR3 has 15 residues. Germline V gives CDR1 MNHNY, CDR2 SVGAGI (reference sequence). DNA for the CDR3: TGTGCCAGCAGTTTCGGGACTAGCGGTGACAATGAGCAGTTCTTC. Amino acids: CASSFGTSGDNEQFF.

Comment on this clone: Other DNA sequences within the sample encode an identical CDR3. The genes are TRBV7-2 and TRBJ2-2; D not certain. CDR3 length: 13 residues. Between the trimmed V and J ends, which lost 0 bases and 4 bases, there was a span of 3 bases. Per the germline V gene, CDR1 is SGHTA and CDR2 is FQGNSA. The CDR3 DNA reads TGTGCCAGCAGCTTAGCTCTCACCGGGGAGCTGTTTTTT. Protein: CASSLALTGELFF. The full variable domain, in which reference TRBV7-2 and TRBJ2-2 provide the parts outside the CDR3, is GAGVSQSPSNKVTEKGKDVELRCDPISGHTALYWYRQSLGQGLEFLIYFQGNSAPDKSGLPSDRFSAERTGGSVSTLTIQRTQQEDSAVYLCASSLALTGELFFGEGSRLTVL.

V is TRBV10-3 and J is TRBJ2-7; TRBD2 agrees at 8 bases. V dropped 6 bases and J dropped 5; count of bases not matched to a gene: 12. The germline V gene encodes CDR1 ENHRY and CDR2 SYGVKD. The CDR3 length is 15 residues. This CDR3 reads CAISGVASGYDEQYF. The CDR3 DNA sequence: TGTGCCATCAGCGGCGTAGCTAGCGGGTACGACGAGCAGTACTTC.

The V call is TRBV10-2, the J call TRBJ2-3; 11 nucleotides agree with TRBD1. This CDR3 contains 14 residues. Germline V gene lookup returns CDR1 WSHSY and CDR2 SAAADI. V gave up 9 bases and J gave up 5 bases; unmatched junction bases: 7. The DNA for the CDR3 is TGCGCCAGTAACGGACAGGGGGCTATAGATACGCAGTATTTT. Translated, it gives CASNGQGAIDTQYF.

This rearrangement joins TRBV9 to TRBJ1-3; D is perhaps TRBD1 (5 bases). There are 14 residues in the CDR3. In germline, CDR1 is SGDLS, CDR2 YYNGEE. V lost 3 bases and J 0 bases, leaving 7 bases between the germline ends. This chain's CDR3 is CASSDDSSGNTIYF. The CDR3 DNA reads as TGTGCCAGCAGCGACGACAGCTCTGGAAACACCATATATTTT.

The V call is TRBV10-3, the J call TRBJ2-4, with D possibly TRBD2 on 5 matching bases. The germline CDR1 and CDR2 sequences are ENHRY and SYGVKD. This CDR3 contains 13 residues. V dropped 4 bases and J dropped 8 bases, with 12 bases sitting between them. CDR3 bases: TGTGCCATCAGTGGAACTAGTTCGGACATTCAGTACTTC. The encoded protein is CAISGTSSDIQYF.

V usage is TRBV5-6 and J usage is TRBJ1-4, with D perhaps TRBD1 (6 bases). The V and J ends lost 0 bases and 6 bases respectively, with 12 bases between them. The CDR3 loop spans 15 amino acids. Germline V gives CDR1 SGHDT, CDR2 YYEEEE. CDR3 DNA sequence: TGTGCCAGCAGCTTGGGGGCAGGGGCGTATGAAAAACTGTTTTTT. It is translated as CASSLGAGAYEKLFF.

V usage is TRBV28 and J usage is TRBJ2-6; a possible D gene is TRBD1 (6 bases). V was pared by 6 bases and J by 2 bases, with 8 bases between. Germline-derived CDR1 and CDR2 are MDHEN and SYDVKM. The CDR3 is 14 residues long. The CDR3 loop reads CASSRTAGANVLTF. DNA for the CDR3: TGTGCCAGCAGCCGGACAGCTGGGGCCAACGTCCTGACTTTC.

This clone was detected only once. The genes are TRBV18 and TRBJ2-2; TRBD1 might be the D (6 bases). The CDR3 consists of 15 residues. The V gene lost 4 bases and the J gene lost 3 bases, with 12 bases spanning the gap. From germline, CDR1 is KGHSH and CDR2 LQKENI. The CDR3 coding sequence is TGTGCCAGCTCACTGCGACAGGCCGACACCGGGGAGCTGTTTTTT. Translation: CASSLRQADTGELFF.

The genes are TRBV10-3 and TRBJ2-3, with D perhaps matching TRBD1 (6 bases). The CDR3 is 15 residues long. V lost 5 bases and J 6 bases, leaving 18 bases between the germline ends. Germline assignment: CDR1 ENHRY and CDR2 SYGVKD. CDR3 protein: CAISPQGGSQDTQYF. CDR3 bases: TGTGCCATCAGTCCTCAAGGGGGATCACAGGATACGCAGTATTTT.

The rearrangement joins TRBV11-2 to TRBJ1-3; D unclear. The germline V gene encodes CDR1 SGHAT and CDR2 FQNNGV. Trimming removed 4 bases from V and 5 bases from J, with 15 bases in between. This CDR3 region has 15 residues. The CDR3 sequence is CASSSDSGNRNTIYF. CDR3 bases: TGTGCCAGCAGCTCCGACTCGGGAAACCGAAACACCATATATTTT.

The chain combines TRBV30 with TRBJ1-5, with D unresolved. CDR1 and CDR2 from the germline V gene are GTSNPN and SVGIG (reference sequence). The CDR3 is 13 amino acids. V lost 2 bases and J 1 base, leaving 6 bases between the germline ends. The CDR3 is CAWSWQSNQPQHF. As DNA, the CDR3 is TGTGCCTGGAGTTGGCAGAGCAATCAGCCCCAGCATTTT.

This sequence joins TRBV29-1 and TRBJ2-5; TRBD1 might be the D (6 bases). In germline, CDR1 is SQVTM, CDR2 ANQGSEA. The V end lost 4 bases, the J end lost 5 bases, and 14 bases lay between the germline ends. This CDR3 has 13 amino acids. CDR3 in amino acids: CSVGGLPGETQYF. CDR3 coding DNA: TGCAGCGTTGGGGGGCTCCCTGGGGAGACCCAGTACTTC.

The CDR3 is CASSRTRLVEQFF. The CDR3 bases are TGTGCCAGTAGTCGGACTAGACTAGTGGAGCAGTTCTTC. The rearrangement joins TRBV19 to TRBJ2-1, with 7 bases matching TRBD2. Per the germline V gene, CDR1 is LNHDA and CDR2 is SQIVND (reference sequence). The length of the CDR3 is 13 residues. V shed 5 bases and J 10 bases; nucleotides not matched to a gene: 8.

This chain connects TRBV12-3 or TRBV12-4 to TRBJ1-4; D remains unclear. This CDR3 contains 12 residues. Trimming stripped 2 bases from V and 7 bases from J, with 5 bases between. This CDR3 reads CASSLYFEKLFF. In DNA form, the CDR3 reads TGTGCCAGCAGTTTATACTTTGAAAAACTGTTTTTT.